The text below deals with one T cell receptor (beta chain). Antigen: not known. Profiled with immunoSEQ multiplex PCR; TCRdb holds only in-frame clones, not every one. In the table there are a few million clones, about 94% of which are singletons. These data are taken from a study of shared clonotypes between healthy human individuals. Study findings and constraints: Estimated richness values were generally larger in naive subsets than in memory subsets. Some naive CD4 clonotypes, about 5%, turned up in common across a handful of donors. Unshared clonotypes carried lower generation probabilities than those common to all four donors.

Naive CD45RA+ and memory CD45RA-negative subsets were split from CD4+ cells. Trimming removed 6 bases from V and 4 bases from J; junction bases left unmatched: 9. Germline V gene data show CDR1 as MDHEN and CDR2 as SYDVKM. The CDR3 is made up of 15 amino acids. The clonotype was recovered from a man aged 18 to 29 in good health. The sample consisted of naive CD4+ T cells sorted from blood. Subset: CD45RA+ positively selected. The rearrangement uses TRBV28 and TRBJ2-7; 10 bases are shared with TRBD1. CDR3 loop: CASRRTGGVGYEQYF. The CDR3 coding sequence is TGTGCCAGCAGAAGGACAGGGGGAGTGGGGTACGAGCAGTACTTC.